This TCR beta chain is from a study of blood T cell repertoires in COVID-19. Study in general: Sample material is recorded as cDNA or gDNA derived from T cells, B-cell-depleted T cells, or PBMCs.

Authors' data handling: Scientists estimated how many nucleated cells there were by amplifying reference gene primers. Profiled with immunoSEQ multiplex PCR; TCRdb holds only in-frame clones, not every one. V, J and clone size reflect that table, while D and trimming were determined from the DNA. The data contain fewer than 350,000 clones, 88% of them singletons. CDR1 is SGHVS, CDR2 FNYEAQ, per germline. Trimming left V 3 bases short and J 8 bases short, with 10 bases between. The CDR3 is 12 amino acids. Enrolled during active infection, Seattle patients were then followed longitudinally. This clone was observed a handful of times.

The chain couples TRBV7-6 to TRBJ1-1; the D gene is possibly TRBD1 (5 bases). This clonotype was obtained from a woman in her twenties or thirties with COVID-19, enrolled during active disease. Sequenced sample: peripheral blood. DNA of the CDR3: TGTGCCAGCAGCTTGGCGGAGGGGGAAGCTTTCTTT. Amino acids: CASSLAEGEAFF.